Listed here is a single T cell receptor (beta chain). Other DNA sequences in the same sample also yield this CDR3. The sample originates from a study of control samples from healthy donors and cancer patients. Libraries were prepared by immunoSEQ multiplex PCR; TCRdb keeps only in-frame clonotypes and omits some of them. The sample holds 150,000 to 180,000 clones; about 94% are singletons and the top ten take about 5%. CDR3 length equals 16 residues. V lost 5 bases, J lost 1 base, and 12 bases stayed unmatched. Germline V gene data show CDR1 as DFQATT and CDR2 as SNEGSKA (reference sequence). The sequence derives from a man in his forties in good health. Sequencing was performed on blood. This chain joins TRBV20-1 and TRBJ2-3; TRBD1 matches at 7 bases. This CDR3 reads CSARGAGQARTDTQYF. The CDR3 coding sequence is TGCAGTGCTCGTGGGGCAGGACAGGCCCGCACAGATACGCAGTATTTT.